Listed below are T cell receptor beta chains from one sample, sequenced in a study of TIL therapy for anti-PD-1-resistant metastatic lung cancer. The repertoire was sequenced with immunoSEQ multiplex PCR; TCRdb's copy has only in-frame clones and lacks some. The sample consists of about 50,000 clones, 79% of them appearing once. This material consisted of blood, taken at baseline. The source is a woman aged 30-79 years with non-small cell lung cancer. CDR3s include the opening cysteine and the closing phenylalanine or tryptophan. D genes are given only for firm matches. Part of the rows lack a size; the others show once, few, many or a class for expanded clones.

>few|TRBV5-1|TRBJ1-1|NA
TGCGCCAGCAGCTTGGCCATGGGCACTGAAGCTTTCTTT
CASSLAMGTEAFF
>NA|TRBV27|TRBJ2-7|NA
TGTGCCAGCAGTCTGGGAACGACTTACGAGCAGTACTTC
CASSLGTTYEQYF
>NA|TRBV10-1|TRBJ1-6|NA
TGCGCCAGCAGTGAGCAGGTCCTGAATTCACCCCTCCACTTT
CASSEQVLNSPLHF
>NA|TRBV28|TRBJ1-5|TRBD1
TGTGCCAGCAGTTTTGGGGACAGAAATCAGCCCCAGCATTTT
CASSFGDRNQPQHF
>NA|TRBV5-1|TRBJ2-3|NA
TGCGCCAGCAGCTTGGGGCGGGGTCCTAGCACAGATACGCAGTATTTT
CASSLGRGPSTDTQYF
>NA|TRBV5-1|TRBJ1-2|TRBD1
TGCGCCAGCAGCCCCAAACCCGACAGGGAATCGCCCTACACCTTC
CASSPKPDRESPYTF
>NA|TRBV9|TRBJ2-1|TRBD2
TGTGCCAGCAGCGTAGGACCTGGGACTAGCGGGGACGATGAGCAGTTCTTC
CASSVGPGTSGDDEQFF
>NA|TRBV27|TRBJ2-3|NA
TGTGCCAGCAGTCCCAATCCCAGCAGGGGACCCACACATACGCAGTATTTT
CASSPNPSRGPTHTQYF
>NA|TRBV9|TRBJ2-3|TRBD2
TGTGCCAGCAGTGCTAGCGGGAGACGCACAGATACGCAGTATTTT
CASSASGRRTDTQYF
>NA|TRBV19|TRBJ1-1|NA
TGTGCCAGTAGTGGGACAACCGAAGCTTTCTTT
CASSGTTEAFF
>NA|TRBV2|TRBJ1-1|NA
TGTGCCAGCAGAGCCGACAGCGCGCTGGGCACTGAAGCTTTCTTT
CASRADSALGTEAFF
>NA|TRBV6-1|TRBJ2-5|NA
TGTGCCAGCAGTGAAAAATGGGGGACCTACCAAGAGACCCAGTACTTC
CASSEKWGTYQETQYF
>NA|TRBV4-1|TRBJ2-1|TRBD2
TGCGCCAGCAGCCAAGCCCCGGGACTAGCGGGAGGGGATGAGCAGTTCTTC
CASSQAPGLAGGDEQFF
>NA|TRBV30|TRBJ1-3|NA
TGTGCCTGGAGTACCCAAGGAAACACCATATATTTT
CAWSTQGNTIYF
>once|TRBV5-6|TRBJ1-1|NA
TGTGCCAGCAGCTTGTATATGTTCGACACTGAAGCTTTCTTT
CASSLYMFDTEAFF
>NA|TRBV6-1|TRBJ2-3|TRBD1
TGTGCCAGCAGTGAAATGAGGGGGCCCTTCGAAAATACGCAGTATTTT
CASSEMRGPFENTQYF
>NA|TRBV5-1|TRBJ1-2|TRBD1
TGCGCCAGCAGCTTGGGAGGGGGCAAGAATTATGGCTACACCTTC
CASSLGGGKNYGYTF
>once|TRBV30|TRBJ2-7|NA
TGTGCCTGGAGTGTAGGGACAACTTCACCCTACGAGCAGTACTTC
CAWSVGTTSPYEQYF
>few|TRBV20-1|TRBJ1-2|NA
TGCAGTGCTAGTGTGTATGGCTACACCTTC
CSASVYGYTF
>NA|TRBV11-2|TRBJ2-7|TRBD2
TGCGCCAGCAGCTCCCGGTTCCAATTAGCGGGAGGTACCTACGAGCAGTACTTC
CASSSRFQLAGGTYEQYF
>NA|TRBV10-3|TRBJ2-2|NA
TGTGCCATCAGGGGGGGGCGTGAGACCGGGGAGCTGTTTTTT
CAIRGGRETGELFF
>NA|TRBV19|TRBJ2-6|NA
TGTGCCGGTCACAGGGATGGGGCCAACGTCCTGACTTTC
CAGHRDGANVLTF
>once|TRBV7-3|TRBJ1-1|NA
TGTGCCAGCAGCTCGGCCGGGGACACTGAAGCTTTCTTT
CASSSAGDTEAFF
>once|TRBV27|TRBJ1-5|NA
TGTGCCAGCAGTTTATGGCAGGGGCAGCCCCAGCATTTT
CASSLWQGQPQHF
>once|TRBV19|TRBJ2-1|TRBD2
TGTGCCAGTAGTATAGCCCTCGGACTAGCGGGGGGCAATGAGCAGTTCTTC
CASSIALGLAGGNEQFF
>few|TRBV10-3|TRBJ1-2|NA
TGTGCCATCAGTAGGTCGGACGGATGGGGCTACACCTTC
CAISRSDGWGYTF
>NA|TRBV6-5|TRBJ1-6|NA
TGTGCCAGCAGTTATGGGGGTAACAATTCACCCCTCCACTTT
CASSYGGNNSPLHF
>NA|TRBV5-4|TRBJ2-7|NA
TGTGCCAGCAGCCCTCCGGGCAGGGAGGACGAGCAGTACTTC
CASSPPGREDEQYF
>once|TRBV10-2|TRBJ2-1|TRBD2
TGCGCCAGCAGCCAAGAGGGCGGCGGGGGGGTTAATGAGCAGTTCTTC
CASSQEGGGGVNEQFF
>NA|TRBV15|TRBJ2-5|NA
TGTGCCACCAGCAGAGCTAGTGGGGTCTCCAGGACCCAGTACTTC
CATSRASGVSRTQYF
>NA|TRBV7-2|TRBJ2-7|TRBD2
TGTGCCAGCAGCCAGAACGGCGGGAGCTCCTACGAGCAGTACTTC
CASSQNGGSSYEQYF
>NA|TRBV6-6|TRBJ2-7|NA
TGTGCCAGCGGTGTTCGGGGGCCCTACGAGCAGTACTTC
CASGVRGPYEQYF
>NA|TRBV7-2|TRBJ2-5|TRBD1
TGTGCCAGCAGCTTGGACAGGGCGGGAGAGACCCAGTACTTC
CASSLDRAGETQYF
>NA|TRBV29-1|TRBJ1-2|NA
TGCAGCGCCAACGGGCCTTGGGGGGCCTCCGGCTACACCTTC
CSANGPWGASGYTF
>NA|TRBV4-2|TRBJ2-7|NA
TGTGCCAGCAGCCAAGAAGAGGGTCGCGACGAGCAGTACTTC
CASSQEEGRDEQYF
>NA|TRBV27|TRBJ2-7|NA
TGTGCCAGCAGTTTCCTCCGGGGCCGCTACGAGCAGTACTTC
CASSFLRGRYEQYF
>NA|TRBV19|TRBJ1-2|NA
TGTGCCAGTAGTATACCAGGGTACTATGGCTACACCTTC
CASSIPGYYGYTF
>NA|TRBV2|TRBJ1-6|NA
TGTGCCAGCAATCCCTCAGCCTGGGATGAGTATTCACCCCTCCACTTT
CASNPSAWDEYSPLHF
>NA|TRBV5-4|TRBJ2-1|NA
TGTGCCAGCAGCCCGGGACCCGAGTCCTACAATGAGCAGTTCTTC
CASSPGPESYNEQFF
>NA|TRBV7-9|TRBJ2-1|NA
TGTGCCAGCAGCTTAGTTAGGGATGAGCAGTTCTTC
CASSLVRDEQFF
>NA|TRBV5-1|TRBJ2-3|TRBD1
TGCGCCAGCAGCTCCGGGACAGGACCCACAGATACGCAGTATTTT
CASSSGTGPTDTQYF
>NA|TRBV9|TRBJ2-1|TRBD2
TGTGCCAGCAGCCCGACTCTAGCGGGGCTCTACAATGAGCAGTTCTTC
CASSPTLAGLYNEQFF
>NA|TRBV10-3|TRBJ1-5|TRBD1
TGTGCCATCAGTGAGTCGTCAGGGGGCCAACAGCCCCAGCATTTT
CAISESSGGQQPQHF
>NA|TRBV4-2|TRBJ1-1|NA
TGTGCCAGCAGCGTCATTGGGGGGCGAGAAACTGAAGCTTTCTTT
CASSVIGGRETEAFF
>NA|TRBV7-6|TRBJ1-1|TRBD1
TGTGCCAGCAGCTTAGGGGGGACAGTCACTGAAGCTTTCTTT
CASSLGGTVTEAFF
>NA|TRBV4-1|TRBJ1-1|NA
TGCGCCAGCAGCCAACCAGGGCACACTGAAGCTTTCTTT
CASSQPGHTEAFF
>NA|TRBV28|TRBJ1-1|NA
TGTGCCAGCAGTACGGGGGGAAGGCAAGCTTTCTTT
CASSTGGRQAFF
>NA|TRBV6-1|TRBJ1-4|TRBD1
TGTGCCAGCAGTGGAAGCGCCGGGACAGTTAATGAAAAACTGTTTTTT
CASSGSAGTVNEKLFF
>NA|TRBV28|TRBJ1-4|TRBD1
TGTGCCAGCAGTTTACTAGGGACAGGGGTTGAAAAACTGTTTTTT
CASSLLGTGVEKLFF
>NA|TRBV5-6|TRBJ2-2|NA
TGTGCCAGCAGCTCCATTTCCCGGGTTTCCGGGGAGCTGTTTTTT
CASSSISRVSGELFF
>once|TRBV7-8|TRBJ2-5|NA
TGTGCCAGCAGCTTGCGGGCGGAGGGGGAGACCCAGTACTTC
CASSLRAEGETQYF
>few|TRBV5-1|TRBJ2-3|NA
TGCGCCAGCAGCTTGGGGGAGCGCACAGATACGCAGTATTTT
CASSLGERTDTQYF
>NA|TRBV19|TRBJ1-6|TRBD1
TGTGCCAGTAGTCCAGGGGGCAATAATTCACCCCTCCACTTT
CASSPGGNNSPLHF
>NA|TRBV2|TRBJ2-1|TRBD1
TGTGCCAGCAGGACGACAGGGGATAGAGAAGAGTTCTTC
CASRTTGDREEFF
>NA|TRBV6-4|TRBJ2-2|NA
TGTGCCAGCAGAGCTACAAAGGCCGGGGAGCTGTTTTTT
CASRATKAGELFF